This T cell receptor (beta chain) appears in the sequencing data of a study of cytomegalovirus exposure and HLA in healthy donors. Study results and limitations: Cytomegalovirus-associated TCR beta chains were listed, numbering 150 to 200.

For this clone: The antigen remains undetermined.

The table came from immunoSEQ multiplex PCR; TCRdb's copy has only in-frame clones and leaves some out. The sample records approximately 120,000 clones, 94% being singletons. The TCR was taken from a woman in her late teens or twenties in good health and CMV-seronegative. The sample comprised PBMCs.

The CDR3 DNA reads TGTGCCAGCAGTTTTAAGGGCGGGGAGCAGTACTTC. It translates to CASSFKGGEQYF. V is TRBV28 and J is TRBJ2-7; the D gene is possibly TRBD2 (5 bases). This CDR3 is built from 12 residues. V was cut by 3 bases and J by 7 bases, with 10 bases left in between. From germline, CDR1 is MDHEN and CDR2 SYDVKM.